Following are 17 T cell receptor beta chains from one sample sequenced in a study of T cells in Graves' hyperthyroidism and ophthalmopathy. Template material for amplifying TCR beta CDR3 regions consisted of RNA transcripts. With the HTBI primer set, the TCR CDR3 went through a first round of RT-PCR. TCRdb passed the multiplex PCR reads through MiXCR, listing each CDR3 protein once. In the table there are approximately 360,000 distinct CDR3 sequences, roughly 25% of which are singletons. The specimen sequenced was blood. The receptor source for this set is a man aged 50-60 years with Graves' hyperthyroidism.

This clonotype was seen only a few times. This chain connects TRBV6-2 or TRBV6-3 to TRBJ2-1; the match to TRBD1 covers 7 bases. Germline loops: CDR1 MNHEY, CDR2 SVGEGT. The CDR3 length is 13 residues. V dropped 5 bases and J dropped 9; count of bases not matched to a gene: 7. DNA of the CDR3: TGTGCCAGCAGTATGCTAGGGGGCCGTGAGCAGTTCTTC. Protein product: CASSMLGGREQFF.

This clonotype was seen more than once but under ten times. The chain recombines TRBV6-1 with TRBJ2-3; 9 bases map to TRBD2. With V trimmed by 0 bases and J by 6 bases, 7 bases remained unmatched. The CDR3 covers 16 residues. Germline CDR1 is MNHNS and CDR2 is SASEGT. CDR3 region: CASSEAGGRASDTQYF. CDR3 nucleotide sequence: TGTGCCAGCAGTGAAGCGGGCGGGAGGGCCTCCGATACGCAGTATTTT.

The chain uses TRBV28 and TRBJ1-5; TRBD1 might be the D (5 bases). The CDR3 has 18 residues. Germline CDR1 is MDHEN and CDR2 is SYDVKM. Between the trimmed V and J ends, which lost 6 bases and 2 bases, there was a span of 23 bases. Written as DNA, the CDR3 is TGTGCCAGCAGCATGGGCGGGACGGCCACTCGGGGCAATCAGCCCCAGCATTTT. It yields the protein CASSMGGTATRGNQPQHF.

This clonotype was recorded many times. The rearrangement links TRBV19 to TRBJ2-3, with 9 bases that match TRBD1. CDR1 LNHDA and CDR2 SQIVND come from the germline V gene (reference sequence). The V and J ends lost 7 bases and 4 bases, in that order; junction bases with no gene match: 12. The CDR3 loop spans 16 amino acids. The DNA of the CDR3 is TGTGCCAGTACCACCTTCCCGGGACAGGGTTCAGATACGCAGTATTTT. It translates to CASTTFPGQGSDTQYF.

This clonotype was observed a few times. This rearrangement joins TRBV11-3 to TRBJ2-2, with TRBD1 identical over 7 bases. The CDR3 is made up of 15 amino acids. Germline V gene lookup returns CDR1 SGHNT and CDR2 YENEEA. The V and J ends lost 7 bases and 0 bases, in that order; junction bases with no gene match: 5. DNA of the CDR3: TGTGCCAGCACCCGACAGGGTTCGAACACCGGGGAGCTGTTTTTT. Translation: CASTRQGSNTGELFF.

Ten or more counts support this clonotype. This rearrangement joins TRBV11-2 to TRBJ2-1; TRBD2 aligns across 7 bases. This CDR3 spans 13 amino acids. The trim removed 3 bases at V and 5 bases at J, leaving 1 base unmatched. Germline V gives CDR1 SGHAT, CDR2 FQNNGV. CDR3 in amino acids: CASSLRENNEQFF. The CDR3 nucleotides are TGTGCCAGCAGCTTGCGGGAGAACAATGAGCAGTTCTTC. The full variable domain, in which reference TRBV11-2 and TRBJ2-1 provide the parts outside the CDR3, is EAGVAQSPRYKIIEKRQSVAFWCNPISGHATLYWYQQILGQGPKLLIQFQNNGVVDDSQLPKDRFSAERLKGVDSTLKIQPAKLEDSAVYLCASSLRENNEQFFGPGTRLTVL.

This clonotype has only a few counts. The chain combines TRBV6-1 with TRBJ2-4, with D possibly being TRBD1 or TRBD2 (5 bases each). CDR1 and CDR2 (germline): MNHNS, SASEGT. The CDR3 loop spans 15 amino acids. Trimming cost V 0 bases and J 9 bases, with 15 bases left between them. CDR3: CASSEAQGPGSIQYF. Written as DNA, the CDR3 is TGTGCCAGCAGTGAAGCGCAGGGACCAGGGAGCATTCAGTACTTC.

The rearrangement uses TRBV7-2 and TRBJ1-2, with D possibly TRBD1 on 5 matching bases. The CDR3 loop spans 15 amino acids. V was cut by 2 bases and J by 4 bases, with 14 bases left in between. CDR1 is SGHTA, CDR2 FQGNSA, per germline. The CDR3 nucleotides are TGTGCCAGCAGCTTATCCTGGGGGGGAGGCTATGGCTACACCTTC. Its protein is CASSLSWGGGYGYTF.

This clonotype was seen ten or more times. This chain connects TRBV12-3 or TRBV12-4 to TRBJ2-5; no definite D call. The V end lost 4 bases, the J end lost 5 bases, and 8 bases lay between the germline ends. The CDR3 length is 12 residues. CDR3 region: CASSSGRETQYF. The CDR3 coding sequence is TGTGCCAGCAGTTCGGGTCGGGAGACCCAGTACTTC.

CDR3 nucleotides: TGTGCCAGCAGCCAAGGGCGCCCGGAGGCAGGACCAAGGTCACCCCTCCACTTT. Translation gives CASSQGRPEAGPRSPLHF. The genes are TRBV3-1 and TRBJ1-6; unclear D gene. The CDR3 length is 18 residues. Trimming removed 1 base from V and 10 bases from J, with 23 bases in between. Germline values: CDR1 LGHDT, CDR2 YNNKEL (reference sequence).

The chain has TRBV7-2 and TRBJ1-2; no definite D call. The V and J ends lost 2 bases and 4 bases respectively, with 17 bases between them. The CDR3 is made up of 16 amino acids. Germline assignment: CDR1 SGHTA and CDR2 FQGNSA. CDR3 region: CASSLIPRLSGYGYTF. The CDR3 DNA sequence: TGTGCCAGCAGCTTAATTCCCAGGTTATCGGGCTATGGCTACACCTTC.

This clonotype was seen only a few times. V and J are TRBV20-1 and TRBJ2-7; D may be TRBD2 (6 bases). CDR3 size: 14 residues. Germline CDR1 DFQATT, CDR2 SNEGSKA (reference sequence). V was trimmed by 2 bases and J by 2 bases, leaving 13 bases between them. As DNA, the CDR3 is TGCAGTGCTAGACCCTTGGGAGGAACCTACGAGCAGTACTTC. It yields the protein CSARPLGGTYEQYF.

The gene calls are TRBV29-1 and TRBJ2-7; 10 bases match TRBD1. This CDR3 has 13 residues. Losses at the gene ends were 8 bases for V and 0 bases for J; bases not matched to a gene: 4. In germline, CDR1 is SQVTM, CDR2 ANQGSEA. The CDR3 here is CSTRTGGSYEQYF. The CDR3 DNA is TGCAGCACACGGACAGGGGGCTCCTACGAGCAGTACTTC.

The chain recombines TRBV20-1 with TRBJ2-5; TRBD2 might be the D (5 bases). Germline assignment: CDR1 DFQATT and CDR2 SNEGSKA (reference sequence). The CDR3 consists of 14 residues. V lost 0 bases and J lost 4, with 12 bases in between. CDR3 bases: TGCAGTGCTAGAGATTTCGGGAACAGAGAGACCCAGTACTTC. Translating gives CSARDFGNRETQYF.

The V and J genes are TRBV11-3 and TRBJ2-2, with a tentative D call TRBD1 (8 bases). The CDR3 spans 16 residues. Looked up from germline, CDR1 is SGHNT and CDR2 is YENEEA. The V gene lost 2 bases and the J gene lost 6 bases, with 16 bases spanning the gap. Here the CDR3 DNA reads TGTGCCAGCAGCTTAAGGTGGACAGGGAGGGCCGGGGAGCTGTTTTTT. Translation gives CASSLRWTGRAGELFF.

J is TRBJ1-2 and V is TRBV9; no definite D call. Between the trimmed V and J ends, which lost 0 bases and 8 bases, there was a span of 14 bases. This CDR3 is 14 amino acids long. Germline V gives CDR1 SGDLS, CDR2 YYNGEE. This chain's CDR3 is CASSVGPLGPGYTF. As DNA, the CDR3 is TGTGCCAGCAGCGTAGGACCCCTAGGCCCCGGCTACACCTTC.

This chain connects TRBV19 to TRBJ1-2; possible D gene TRBD1, 5 bases. CDR1 and CDR2 from the germline V gene are LNHDA and SQIVND (reference sequence). V lost 4 bases, J lost 3 bases, and 9 bases lay in between. This CDR3 contains 13 residues. The chain's CDR3 is CASSTGTYYGYTF. The DNA for the CDR3 is TGTGCCAGTAGTACCGGGACCTACTATGGCTACACCTTC.